Listed below are T cell receptor beta chains from one sample, sequenced in a study of cytomegalovirus exposure and HLA in healthy donors. Assay used: immunoSEQ multiplex PCR; TCRdb lists only in-frame clones, some missing. The table has about 140,000 clones, 80% seen once. The sequenced sample consisted of PBMCs. The source of these receptors is a male donor in good health and CMV-seronegative. The conserved cysteine and the conserved F or W are not part of the CDR3 here. The order of the fields is V gene, J gene, CDR3 protein.

TRBV7-3,TRBJ2-2,ASSPLGGTGELF
TRBV6-5,TRBJ2-3,ASSYRDTRDTQY
TRBV6-1,TRBJ2-5,ANRGGGRGTQY
TRBV6-5,TRBJ1-2,ASSYRVIYGYT
TRBV6-6,TRBJ1-4,ASSTGGNEKLF
TRBV4-1,TRBJ1-5,ASSDPRDRGQPQH
TRBV5-4,TRBJ2-7,ASSLVVGSGGFY
TRBV6-1,TRBJ1-6,ASSEGRVLH
TRBV7-6,TRBJ2-2,ASSFFGGTGELF
TRBV19,TRBJ1-6,ASSKGQGGSPLH
TRBV5-4,TRBJ1-2,ASSVDRNYGYT
TRBV2,TRBJ2-3,ASNRAGTDTQY
TRBV19,TRBJ1-1,ASSIVRGTEAF
TRBV6-6,TRBJ1-5,ASLPNQVNQPQH
TRBV7-8,TRBJ1-2,ASSRGGRGYT
TRBV5-1,TRBJ1-2,ASSMIGGYGYT
TRBV7-2,TRBJ1-2,ASSLSRDRTNYGYT